These T cell receptor beta chains were read from a single sample in a study of regulatory T cells in long-lasting Graves disease. TCRdb reprocessed the multiplex PCR reads with MiXCR, giving one entry per CDR3 protein. The repertoire holds around 500,000 distinct CDR3 sequences, with around 20% as singletons. Sequencing used peripheral blood mononuclear cells (PBMCs), obtained when the disease was refractory, from a patient treated with antithyroid drugs. The receptors here all came from a female donor with Graves disease. CDR3s include the opening cysteine and the closing phenylalanine or tryptophan.

>TRBV3-1
CASSRGLATNTGELFF
>TRBV5-1
CASSLATLGTGELFF
>TRBV5-1
CASSFGQDLTEAFF
>TRBV13
CASSWTTRGTEAFF
>TRBV19
CASSPYHRDSNQPQHF
>TRBV6-1
CASRVGVVHTEAFF
>TRBV12-3/TRBV12-4
CASSVRAPGGELFF
>TRBV20-1
CRAREEQGLNTEAFF
>TRBV5-1
CASSSPTSGIYEQFF
>TRBV11-2
CASSLDVGTNGYNEQFF
>TRBV20-1
CSARVGAGYGYTF
>TRBV19
CASRFGGVNQPQHF
>TRBV11-2
CASSQTPFIHNEQFF
>TRBV19
CASSDGVQPQHF
>TRBV29-1
CSVEDLFATLYGYTF
>TRBV2
CASSLRDRAIYGYTF
>TRBV30
CAWSVGGDPWYEQYF
>TRBV5-1
CASSPTLRQGDNEQFF
>TRBV7-2
CASSLGRGWNEQYF
>TRBV7-6
CASSSLRASSYEQYF
>TRBV3-1
CASSQMAGGSYEQYF
>TRBV11-2
CASRPGGTLAKNIQYF
>TRBV2
CASSEAVGENSGANVLTF
>TRBV6-2/TRBV6-3
CASSQGADEKLFF
>TRBV4-3
CASSQARRPQETQYF
>TRBV29-1
CSVVVPGRFYEQYF